What follows are 22 T cell receptor beta chains derived from one specimen sequenced in a study of graft-versus-host responses after intestinal transplantation. Sequencing was performed with immunoSEQ multiplex PCR; in TCRdb, only in-frame clones are kept and a portion is missing. The profile shows over 65,000 clones, approximately 90% of them singletons. Their target antigens are unknown. This specimen consisted of unstimulated CD8+ T cells sorted from spleen or lymph node cells, obtained before transplant. These receptors were taken from a human donor who was the organ donor for an intestinal transplant.

The chain joins TRBV5-4 to TRBJ2-1, with a weak D call TRBD2 (6 bases). The CDR3 covers 11 residues. Germline V lookup: CDR1 SGHNT, CDR2 YYREEE (reference sequence). V lost 4 bases to trimming and J lost 10 bases, with 9 bases between them. DNA of the CDR3: TGTGCCAGCAGCCTGCTAGCGGAGCAGTTCTTC. This sequence encodes CASSLLAEQFF.

CDR3 DNA: TGTGCCAGCAGCCTCAGAGACACTGAAGCTTTCTTT. Translation gives CASSLRDTEAFF. The genes are TRBV5-4 and TRBJ1-1; D is unclear. The CDR3 has 12 residues. Trimming stripped 4 bases from V and 3 bases from J, with 7 bases between. Germline CDR1 reads SGHNT; CDR2 reads YYREEE (reference sequence).

This clone was detected once. This sequence joins TRBV2 and TRBJ2-7, with D perhaps TRBD1 (5 bases). Trimming cost V 9 bases and J 1 base, with 16 bases left between them. This CDR3 comprises 14 residues. Germline CDR1 SNHLY, CDR2 FYNNEI. This chain's CDR3 is CASQTDLTSYEQYF. CDR3 coding DNA: TGTGCCAGTCAGACAGATCTGACGTCCTACGAGCAGTACTTC.

The chain links TRBV21-1 to TRBJ2-7; TRBD1, the D gene given by the table, was not confirmed from the DNA. TRBV21-1 has pseudogene status. The CDR3 is made up of 13 amino acids. The CDR3: CASTRVQGYEQYF. DNA for the CDR3: TGTGCCAGCACCCGGGTCCAGGGCTACGAGCAGTACTTC.

The chain employs TRBV11-2 and TRBJ2-7; D is undetermined. Trimming pared 0 bases from V and 6 bases from J, leaving 9 bases between. This CDR3 region has 13 residues. Germline lookup yields CDR1 SGHAT and CDR2 FQNNGV. The CDR3 here is CASSLEGRLEQYF. The CDR3 DNA reads as TGTGCCAGCAGCTTAGAGGGTCGTCTCGAGCAGTACTTC.

The chain links TRBV15 to TRBJ1-1, with 9 bases aligning to TRBD1. J gave up 2 bases and V 4 bases, and 8 bases lay outside the gene matches. Germline assignment: CDR1 LNHNV and CDR2 YYDKDF (reference sequence). The CDR3 extends over 16 amino acids. The CDR3 nucleotides are TGTGCCACCAGCAAGGGACAGGGACGCCTAAACACTGAAGCTTTCTTT. This codes for CATSKGQGRLNTEAFF.

This clone has just one count. The chain joins TRBV29-1 to TRBJ1-2; D might be TRBD1 (6 bases). The CDR3 consists of 14 residues. The germline CDR1 and CDR2 sequences are SQVTM and ANQGSEA. Trimming shortened V by 0 bases and J by 5 bases, and 13 bases separated the two germline ends. In DNA form, the CDR3 reads TGCAGCGTTGAAGATCCGGACAGCTGGTATGGCTACACCTTC. Encoded protein: CSVEDPDSWYGYTF.

The rearrangement links TRBV29-1 to TRBJ2-2, with D possibly being TRBD2 (6 bases). CDR3 length equals 15 residues. CDR1 and CDR2 (germline): SQVTM, ANQGSEA. Between the trimmed V and J ends, which lost 7 bases and 1 base, there was a span of 16 bases. The chain's CDR3 is CSGGAAGMNTGELFF. CDR3 nucleotides: TGCAGCGGTGGGGCGGCGGGGATGAACACCGGGGAGCTGTTTTTT.

V is TRBV7-9 and J is TRBJ1-4; 10 positions agree with TRBD1. The junction had 4 bases not matched to a gene; V was cut back by 5 bases and J by 7 bases. The CDR3 runs 14 residues. The germline gives CDR1 SEHNR, CDR2 FQNEAQ (reference sequence). The CDR3 nucleotides are TGTGCCAGCAGCCTGGGACAGGGGCGTGAAAAACTGTTTTTT. Translation: CASSLGQGREKLFF.

The V and J genes are TRBV27 and TRBJ2-7; perhaps D is TRBD1 or TRBD2 (5 bases each). CDR1 and CDR2 from the germline V gene are MNHEY and SMNVEV (reference sequence). This CDR3 has 15 residues. Deletions cut 5 bases from V and 0 bases from J, with 14 bases between. This CDR3 reads CASSPPRGGSYEQYF. The CDR3 coding sequence is TGTGCCAGCAGTCCCCCGAGGGGCGGCTCCTACGAGCAGTACTTC.

This chain connects TRBV27 to TRBJ2-7; 10 bases align to TRBD2. V dropped 5 bases and J dropped 5; count of bases not matched to a gene: 9. CDR1 and CDR2 from the germline V gene are MNHEY and SMNVEV (reference sequence). The CDR3 runs to 15 residues. The CDR3 nucleotides are TGTGCCAGCAGTCCTCTAGCGGGAGCGTCCAACGAGCAGTACTTC. This sequence encodes CASSPLAGASNEQYF.

The rearrangement uses TRBV6-1 and TRBJ1-1; D perhaps matches TRBD1 (5 bases). V was clipped by 3 bases and J by 7 bases, with 12 bases between them. This CDR3 is built from 13 residues. Germline lookup yields CDR1 MNHNS and CDR2 SASEGT. In DNA, the CDR3 is TGTGCCAGCAGTGAGGGACCTTCCGTTGAAGCTTTCTTT. This sequence encodes CASSEGPSVEAFF.

The V and J genes are TRBV15 and TRBJ2-5; D is perhaps TRBD1 (5 bases). Germline V gives CDR1 LNHNV, CDR2 YYDKDF (reference sequence). Trimming took 6 bases from V and 3 from J, leaving 11 bases between them. The CDR3 is made up of 13 amino acids. Written as DNA, the CDR3 is TGTGCCACCAGGTCCGTAGGGGAAGAGACCCAGTACTTC. This encodes CATRSVGEETQYF.

V is TRBV6-1 and J is TRBJ1-1; D call uncertain. Per germline, CDR1 MNHNS and CDR2 SASEGT. The CDR3 sequence is 14 residues long. Deletions cut 4 bases from V and 0 bases from J, with 9 bases between. The CDR3 region has the DNA TGTGCCAGCAGTGGCTGGACGGTGAACACTGAAGCTTTCTTT. It yields the protein CASSGWTVNTEAFF.

The V gene is TRBV5-4, the J gene TRBJ1-4; D is unclear. Germline CDR1 reads SGHNT; CDR2 reads YYREEE (reference sequence). This CDR3 contains 14 residues. V lost 0 bases, J lost 3 bases, and 6 bases lay in between. The DNA of the CDR3 is TGTGCCAGCAGCTTGGCCGACTCTAATGAAAAACTGTTTTTT. This sequence encodes CASSLADSNEKLFF.

There are a few counts of this clone. The chain uses TRBV7-3 and TRBJ1-6; TRBD1 is a possible D gene (5 bases). CDR3 length: 14 amino acids. CDR1 and CDR2 (germline): SGHTA, FQGTGA. The ends were cut back, 0 bases at V and 6 bases at J, with 6 bases in the middle. CDR3 sequence reads: CASSLTGANSPLHF. The CDR3 nucleotides read TGTGCCAGCAGCTTAACAGGGGCTAATTCACCCCTCCACTTT.

This clone was found once. V and J are TRBV7-9 and TRBJ2-1; D uncertain. This CDR3 spans 15 amino acids. CDR1 SEHNR and CDR2 FQNEAQ come from the germline V gene (reference sequence). The V gene lost 4 bases and the J gene lost 2 bases, with 12 bases spanning the gap. The CDR3 DNA follows: TGTGCCAGCAGCTCTCCGACTGACCCCTACAATGAGCAGTTCTTC. As protein: CASSSPTDPYNEQFF.

The rearrangement uses TRBV19 and TRBJ2-2; the D is unclear. This CDR3 spans 15 amino acids. From germline, CDR1 is LNHDA and CDR2 SQIVND (reference sequence). Trimming cost V 4 bases and J 1 base, with 10 bases left between them. CDR3 in amino acids: CASSTLPGNTGELFF. Here the CDR3 DNA reads TGTGCCAGTAGTACCCTCCCGGGGAACACCGGGGAGCTGTTTTTT. The variable domain in full, completed from reference TRBV19 and TRBJ2-2, reads DGGITQSPKYLFRKEGQNVTLSCEQNLNHDAMYWYRQDPGQGLRLIYYSQIVNDFQKGDIAEGYSVSREKKESFPLTVTSAQKNPTAFYLCASSTLPGNTGELFFGEGSRLTVL.

The V gene is TRBV7-8, the J gene TRBJ2-1; D is perhaps TRBD1 (5 bases). The CDR3 loop spans 15 amino acids. V shed 0 bases and J shed 4 bases, with 10 bases lying between them. CDR1 SGHVS and CDR2 FQNEAQ come from the germline V gene. The CDR3 nucleotides are TGTGCCAGCAGCTTAGCGTCGGCAGGGTACAATGAGCAGTTCTTC. Its translation: CASSLASAGYNEQFF.

The V call is TRBV7-9, the J call TRBJ2-1; D is unresolved. Germline V gene sequence: CDR1 SEHNR, CDR2 FQNEAQ (reference sequence). The V end was cut by 1 base, the J end by 0 bases, with 10 bases between. This CDR3 spans 16 amino acids. CDR3: CASSLGRVSSYNEQFF. The DNA of the CDR3 is TGTGCCAGCAGCTTAGGGCGCGTAAGCTCCTACAATGAGCAGTTCTTC.

The CDR3 is CASSQDPGPNQPQHF. In DNA form, the CDR3 reads TGCGCCAGCAGCCAAGATCCGGGCCCCAATCAGCCCCAGCATTTT. The gene calls are TRBV4-1 and TRBJ1-5, with D unresolved. Looked up from germline, CDR1 is MGHRA and CDR2 is YSYEKL. V gave up 0 bases and J gave up 3 bases, with 9 bases separating them. The CDR3 spans 15 residues.

The table lists this clone with a few counts. The rearrangement links TRBV9 to TRBJ2-3, with D perhaps being TRBD1 or TRBD2 (5 bases each). The V and J ends lost 7 bases and 0 bases respectively, with 15 bases between them. Germline lookup yields CDR1 SGDLS and CDR2 YYNGEE. There are 15 residues in the CDR3. The CDR3 bases are TGTGCCAGCTCACCTCGGGGCGGTAGCACAGATACGCAGTATTTT. Translation gives CASSPRGGSTDTQYF.